The 10 T cell receptor beta chains reported below all come from one sample, sequenced in a study of response to subunit inactivated influenza vaccine. TCRdb fed the RT-PCR reads into MiXCR, producing one record per CDR3 protein. The table includes fewer than 600,000 distinct CDR3 sequences, 6.5% to 8% detected once. Sample: PBMCs from blood, taken around 25 months after vaccination. All receptors derive from a man between 45 and 75 years old who received an inactivated influenza vaccine.

This clonotype has only a few counts. CDR3 bases: TGTGCCAGCAGCCAAGATCTAGGGAGGACTGAAGCTTTCTTT. Translating gives CASSQDLGRTEAFF. This sequence joins TRBV4-2 and TRBJ1-1; D is unresolved. Germline V gene sequence: CDR1 LGHNA, CDR2 YNFKEQ. The V end lost 0 bases, the J end lost 5 bases, and 10 bases lay between the germline ends. The CDR3 consists of 14 residues.

This clonotype was counted a single time. In nucleotides, the CDR3 is TGTGCCTGGAGTGTATGGGCTAGCGGGAGGGGTAATGAGCAGTTCTTC. This sequence encodes CAWSVWASGRGNEQFF. The J gene is TRBJ2-1, the V gene TRBV30, with 12 bases fitting TRBD2. The CDR3 runs 16 residues. CDR1 and CDR2 (germline): GTSNPN, SVGIG (reference sequence). V trimming: 0 bases; J trimming: 7 bases; junction bases outside the gene matches: 7. Full variable domain (remainder filled in from reference TRBV30 and TRBJ2-1): SQTIHQWPATLVQPVGSPLSLECTVEGTSNPNLYWYRQAAGRGLQLLFYSVGIGQISSEVPQNLSASRPQDRQFILSSKKLLLSDSGFYLCAWSVWASGRGNEQFFGPGTRLTVL.

This clonotype was detected only a few times. The chain links TRBV9 to TRBJ2-1, with 8 positions matching TRBD2. V gave up 1 base and J gave up 5 bases; unmatched junction bases: 2. Germline lookup yields CDR1 SGDLS and CDR2 YYNGEE. The CDR3 length is 14 residues. CDR3 nucleotide sequence: TGTGCCAGCAGCGTAACTAGCGGCAACAATGAGCAGTTCTTC. Translation: CASSVTSGNNEQFF.

This clonotype was seen more than once but under ten times. This chain links TRBV29-1 with TRBJ2-2; D is unclear. Germline values: CDR1 SQVTM, CDR2 ANQGSEA. Trimming cost V 3 bases and J 7 bases, with 15 bases left between them. There are 14 residues in the CDR3. The CDR3 sequence: CSVDLRGRSGELFF. DNA of the CDR3: TGCAGCGTTGATCTCAGAGGACGTAGCGGGGAGCTGTTTTTT.

This rearrangement joins TRBV7-9 to TRBJ2-6, with D unclear. The CDR3 is 17 amino acids. Trimming removed 7 bases from V and 0 bases from J, with 16 bases in between. Germline values: CDR1 SEHNR, CDR2 FQNEAQ (reference sequence). CDR3 nucleotides: TGTGCCAGCACCGAGATAAGGGTGGGCTCTGGGGCCAACGTCCTGACTTTC. It is translated as CASTEIRVGSGANVLTF.

The chain has TRBV5-1 and TRBJ1-1, with TRBD1 identical over 9 bases. The CDR3 is made up of 15 amino acids. Germline V gene data show CDR1 as SGHRS and CDR2 as YFSETQ. The V gene end was trimmed by 5 bases and the J gene end by 6 bases; junction bases not matched to a gene: 11. Here the CDR3 DNA reads TGCGCCAGCAGTCAAATGGGGGACAGGGCAGCTGAAGCTTTCTTT. Translating gives CASSQMGDRAAEAFF.

The chain carries TRBV20-1 and TRBJ2-3, with 9 bases that match TRBD2. Germline V gene sequence: CDR1 DFQATT, CDR2 SNEGSKA (reference sequence). The trim removed 1 base at V and 4 bases at J, leaving 9 bases unmatched. The CDR3 totals 16 residues. CDR3 residues: CSARGHIAGESDTQYF. CDR3 DNA sequence: TGCAGTGCTAGAGGACATATAGCGGGAGAATCAGATACGCAGTATTTT.

This chain joins TRBV2 and TRBJ2-1; a weak D match, TRBD1 (6 bases). Trimming left V 6 bases short and J 9 bases short, with 18 bases between. CDR3 size: 14 residues. Per the germline V gene, CDR1 is SNHLY and CDR2 is FYNNEI. CDR3 in DNA: TGTGCCAGCAGACAGGACAGTCAAGGCGGTGAGCAGTTCTTC. Its translation: CASRQDSQGGEQFF.

This clonotype was detected ten times or more. The rearrangement joins TRBV5-1 to TRBJ2-7; D might be TRBD1 (5 bases). The CDR3 is made up of 15 amino acids. Looked up from germline, CDR1 is SGHRS and CDR2 is YFSETQ. Trimming removed 0 bases at V and 5 bases at J, with 15 bases between. CDR3 nucleotides: TGCGCCAGCAGCTTGGCCCCAGGGTTAATCGACGAGCAGTACTTC. This translates into CASSLAPGLIDEQYF.

This sequence joins TRBV29-1 and TRBJ2-3; D ambiguous. This CDR3 region has 11 residues. V gave up 8 bases and J gave up 4 bases, with 10 bases separating them. From germline, CDR1 is SQVTM and CDR2 ANQGSEA. The DNA of the CDR3 is TGCAGCCCACGGCTGGCAGATACGCAGTATTTT. It translates to CSPRLADTQYF.